Listed below are T cell receptor beta chains from one sample, sequenced in a study of vaccination and CD4 T cells after COVID-19. TCRdb re-derived calls from the PCR reads in MiXCR, one entry per CDR3 protein. This table has more than 12,000 distinct CDR3 sequences, approximately 84% appearing once. These receptors lack a known antigen. The sample in question was CD4+ T cells from blood, cultured in vitro, obtained after SARS-CoV-2 vaccination. These receptors came from a human donor who received a COVID-19 vaccine. Both conserved end residues are part of each CDR3. The D gene is left open where the match is weak. Size is stated for part of the rows, as once, few or many counts, or as a class when the clone is expanded.

>NA|TRBV6-1|TRBJ1-1|TRBD1|13
CASRGQGNAEAFF
TGTGCCAGCAGGGGACAGGGCAACGCTGAAGCTTTCTTT
>once|TRBV20-1|TRBJ2-3|NA|14
CSAARGAPTDTQYF
TGCAGTGCAGCACGCGGGGCACCCACAGATACGCAGTATTTT
>NA|TRBV24-1|TRBJ2-3|NA|14
CATSVRASTDTQYF
TGTGCCACCAGTGTAAGAGCGAGCACAGATACGCAGTATTTT
>NA|TRBV27|TRBJ1-5|NA|15
CASSLYGGAGQPQHF
TGTGCCAGCAGTTTATATGGGGGGGCGGGTCAGCCCCAGCATTTT
>few|TRBV24-1|TRBJ2-7|NA|18
CATSDLLVKTEKRYEQYF
TGTGCCACCAGTGATTTGCTCGTGAAGACAGAAAAAAGATACGAGCAGTACTTC
>NA|TRBV25-1|TRBJ1-3|TRBD1|14
CASRGQVLGDTIYF
TGTGCCAGCAGAGGACAGGTTTTGGGCGACACCATATATTTT
>few|TRBV7-2|TRBJ1-1|NA|13
CASSGKIDTEAFF
TGTGCCAGCAGCGGCAAGATAGACACTGAAGCTTTCTTT
>NA|TRBV20-1|TRBJ2-2|TRBD2|14
CSARGAGTTGELFF
TGCAGTGCTAGGGGAGCGGGGACGACCGGGGAGCTGTTTTTT
>NA|TRBV30|TRBJ2-3|TRBD2|17
CAWSRGLAEHPGDTQYF
TGTGCCTGGAGTAGGGGACTAGCGGAGCACCCAGGGGATACGCAGTATTTT
>NA|TRBV7-9|TRBJ1-6|NA|12
CASSLGLSPLHF
TGTGCCAGCAGCTTAGGTCTATCACCCCTCCACTTT
>NA|TRBV7-6|TRBJ2-7|NA|17
CASSLGGGRALSYEQYF
TGTGCCAGCAGCTTAGGGGGGGGGCGCGCTCTCTCCTACGAGCAGTACTTC
>NA|TRBV5-3|TRBJ2-7|TRBD2|14
CASSLAGEVREQYF
TGTGCCAGCAGCTTGGCGGGGGAAGTAAGGGAGCAGTACTTC
>NA|TRBV30|TRBJ2-3|NA|14
CAWSPVYRTDTQYF
TGTGCCTGGAGCCCAGTATACCGCACAGATACGCAGTATTTT
>NA|TRBV19|TRBJ1-2|TRBD1|15
CASRDVGTGDYGYTF
TGTGCCAGTCGGGACGTCGGGACAGGGGACTATGGCTACACCTTC
>NA|TRBV30|TRBJ1-2|TRBD1|12
CAQRGQGSGYTF
TGTGCCCAGAGGGGACAGGGCTCTGGCTACACCTTC
>NA|TRBV2|TRBJ2-1|NA|15
CASSPLGGGRDEQFF
TGTGCCAGCAGCCCCCTAGGGGGGGGGCGGGATGAGCAGTTCTTC
>NA|TRBV7-9|TRBJ1-5|TRBD1|19
CASSPAPGTAGTENQPQHF
TGTGCCAGCAGCCCAGCTCCGGGGACAGCAGGAACAGAGAATCAGCCCCAGCATTTT
>NA|TRBV5-1|TRBJ1-1|NA|15
CASSLAEGWNTEAFF
TGCGCCAGCAGCTTGGCCGAAGGCTGGAACACTGAAGCTTTCTTT
>NA|TRBV20-1|TRBJ2-3|NA|15
CSARRGGAYTDTQYF
TGCAGTGCTAGAAGGGGGGGGGCTTACACAGATACGCAGTATTTT
>NA|TRBV2|TRBJ2-7|NA|12
CASTDYSYEQYF
TGTGCCAGTACCGATTACTCCTACGAGCAGTACTTC
>NA|TRBV19|TRBJ1-3|NA|11
CASLPCPTIYF
TGTGCCTCCCTACCTTGTCCCACCATATATTTT
>once|TRBV6-1|TRBJ1-3|TRBD1|16
CASTPTDRGSGNTIYF
TGTGCCAGCACCCCTACCGACAGGGGCTCTGGAAACACCATATATTTT
>NA|TRBV6-1|TRBJ2-5|TRBD2|13
CASTESGGETQYF
TGTGCCAGCACCGAAAGCGGGGGAGAGACCCAGTACTTC
>few|TRBV10-1|TRBJ2-1|NA|12
CASSEGYTEQFF
TGCGCCAGCAGTGAAGGGTATACTGAGCAGTTCTTC
>few|TRBV27|TRBJ2-3|NA|12
CASSWGHGAQYF
TGTGCCAGCAGTTGGGGACACGGGGCGCAGTATTTT
>once|TRBV6-1|TRBJ2-5|NA|12
CASNKGLGTQYF
TGTGCCAGCAATAAAGGCTTGGGGACCCAGTACTTC
>large|TRBV15|TRBJ1-2|NA|13
CATSRDLTDGYTF
TGTGCCACCAGCAGAGATTTGACGGATGGCTACACCTTC
>few|TRBV7-9|TRBJ1-1|NA|14
CASTLDNQNTEAFF
TGTGCCAGCACCCTGGACAACCAGAACACTGAAGCTTTCTTT
>NA|TRBV10-3|TRBJ1-2|TRBD1|16
CAISEFRVGTGNGYTF
TGTGCCATCAGTGAGTTCCGGGTCGGGACAGGGAACGGCTACACCTTC
>medium-sized|TRBV5-1|TRBJ2-2|NA|16
CASSPPSGLNTGELFF
TGCGCCAGCAGCCCCCCCTCGGGGCTTAACACCGGGGAGCTGTTTTTT